A selection of T cell receptor beta chains follows, all from one sample in a study of cytomegalovirus exposure and HLA in healthy donors. The repertoire was sequenced with immunoSEQ multiplex PCR; TCRdb's copy has only in-frame clones and lacks some. The sample records 150,000 to 200,000 clones, around three quarters being singletons. The specimen was PBMCs. The source of these receptors is a woman between 40 and 55 years old in good health and CMV-seronegative. Each CDR3 is given with its conserved first and last residue. D genes are given only for firm matches. A row's size may be missing; if present it is once, few, many or a size class.

TRBV30	NA	TRBD2	15	TRBJ2-1	TGTGCCTGGAGTGGAGGACTAGCGGGAGTTAATGAGCAGTTCTTC	CAWSGGLAGVNEQFF
TRBV28	NA	TRBD2	14	TRBJ2-1	TGTGCCAGCGTTAGGGCTAGCGGTAACAATGAGCAGTTCTTC	CASVRASGNNEQFF
TRBV29-1	NA	NA	13	TRBJ1-4	TGCAGCGTCCCGGGACACTTGGATGAAAAACTGTTTTTT	CSVPGHLDEKLFF
TRBV18	NA	TRBD1	18	TRBJ1-1	TGTGCCAGCTCCCGCCTGGGACAGGGGGCCGGTAGTGGCACTGAAGCTTTCTTT	CASSRLGQGAGSGTEAFF
TRBV30	NA	NA	13	TRBJ1-1	TGTGCCTGGAGTGTAACGCGGGACACTGAAGCTTTCTTT	CAWSVTRDTEAFF
TRBV9	NA	NA	15	TRBJ2-1	TGTGCCAGCAGCGTAGGCCAGGGGAGTTACAATGAGCAGTTCTTC	CASSVGQGSYNEQFF
TRBV27	once	TRBD1	14	TRBJ2-7	TGTGCCAGCAGTTATAGGGACAGGGTCCACGAGCAGTACTTC	CASSYRDRVHEQYF
TRBV19	NA	NA	15	TRBJ1-3	TGTGCCAGTAGTATGTTAGGGGAAGTAACAGACACCATATATTTT	CASSMLGEVTDTIYF
TRBV7-9	NA	NA	16	TRBJ2-2	TGTGCCAGCAGCCCATCGGAGGGTGGGAGCACCGGGGAGCTGTTTTTT	CASSPSEGGSTGELFF
TRBV7-9	few	NA	15	TRBJ2-7	TGTGCCAGCAGCTTGGGCGGACTGGCTTCCTACGAGCAGTACTTC	CASSLGGLASYEQYF
TRBV4-1	NA	NA	14	TRBJ2-7	TGCGCCAGCAGCCAAGAACGACTGAACTACGAGCAGTACTTC	CASSQERLNYEQYF
TRBV30	NA	NA	17	TRBJ1-4	TGTGCCTGGAGGTCTCTTGCAGATCAGGGGCGAAATGAAAAACTGTTTTTT	CAWRSLADQGRNEKLFF
TRBV7-6	NA	TRBD1	16	TRBJ1-3	TGTGCCAGCAGCCTACGTCGGACAGGAGATGGGGGGCCCATATATTTT	CASSLRRTGDGGPIYF
TRBV5-6	NA	TRBD1	15	TRBJ2-7	TGTGCCAGCAGGGTCGGGGACAGGGGGATCTACGAGCAGTACTTC	CASRVGDRGIYEQYF
TRBV5-8	NA	TRBD1	16	TRBJ1-4	TGTGCCAGCAGCTTGGGTCCGGGACAGGGAAGAGAAAAACTGTTTTTT	CASSLGPGQGREKLFF
TRBV5-1	NA	NA	14	TRBJ1-2	TGCGCCAGCAGCTTAGACGGGTATAACTATGGCTACACCTTC	CASSLDGYNYGYTF
TRBV5-1	once	TRBD1	14	TRBJ2-1	TGCGCCAGCAGCCGCTGGGACAGATACAATGAGCAGTTCTTC	CASSRWDRYNEQFF
TRBV5-1	NA	NA	15	TRBJ2-1	TGCGCCAGCAGCTTGGAATTAGGAGGACACAATGAGCAGTTCTTC	CASSLELGGHNEQFF
TRBV9	few	NA	14	TRBJ2-7	TGTGCCAGCAGCCCTTGGACAGGAGGGGATCAGCAGTACTTC	CASSPWTGGDQQYF
TRBV25-1	NA	NA	15	TRBJ2-3	TGTGCCAGCAGTGAAAGTGTGGGGCCGTCAGATACGCAGTATTTT	CASSESVGPSDTQYF
TRBV6-1	few	NA	12	TRBJ2-2	TGTGCCAGCAGTGAAACACAGGGGGAGCTGTTTTTT	CASSETQGELFF
TRBV5-4	NA	TRBD2	15	TRBJ2-3	TGTGCCAGCAGCTTGGAGAGCGGGAGGGCCGATACGCAGTATTTT	CASSLESGRADTQYF
TRBV28	NA	NA	13	TRBJ2-7	TGTGCCAGCAGTGACGGGACTGTCTACGAGCAGTACTTC	CASSDGTVYEQYF
TRBV28	NA	NA	14	TRBJ1-1	TGTGCCAGCAGTAAGAACAGGGAAAGGGCTGAAGCTTTCTTT	CASSKNRERAEAFF
TRBV2	NA	NA	15	TRBJ1-3	TGTGCCAGCAGTGAGGCATCAGGGTCCGGAAACACCATATATTTT	CASSEASGSGNTIYF
TRBV10-3	few	NA	15	TRBJ1-1	TGTGCCATCAAGGGGGGGGGAGCGGTAAACACTGAAGCTTTCTTT	CAIKGGGAVNTEAFF
TRBV27	NA	NA	15	TRBJ2-7	TGTGCCAGCAGTTTATTTGGTAGCGGAACCTACGAGCAGTACTTC	CASSLFGSGTYEQYF
TRBV5-4	once	TRBD1	15	TRBJ2-3	TGTGCCAGCAGCTCCGGGACAGGGAAGTCAGATACGCAGTATTTT	CASSSGTGKSDTQYF
TRBV5-1	NA	NA	15	TRBJ2-6	TGCGCCAGCAGCCCCGTCTCCTCTGGGGCCAACGTCCTGACTTTC	CASSPVSSGANVLTF
TRBV7-3	once	TRBD2	15	TRBJ2-1	TGTGCCAGCAGCTTAATGGCTAGCGGAAGGAATGAGCAGTTCTTC	CASSLMASGRNEQFF
TRBV7-9	NA	NA	16	TRBJ2-7	TGTGCCAGCACCCCATCCTCCACCAGGGCTTCCTACGAGCAGTACTTC	CASTPSSTRASYEQYF
TRBV7-9	NA	TRBD1	16	TRBJ1-5	TGTGCCAGCAGCTTAGGATCGGGACAGCGAAATCAGCCCCAGCATTTT	CASSLGSGQRNQPQHF
TRBV7-3	once	TRBD1	18	TRBJ1-3	TGTGCTGGCGCTATTCATGGGACAGGAAATTACTCTGGAAACACCATATATTTT	CAGAIHGTGNYSGNTIYF
TRBV5-1	NA	NA	14	TRBJ2-2	TGCGCCAGCAGCGCAATTAGCGGAGCCGGGGAGCTGTTTTTT	CASSAISGAGELFF
TRBV13	NA	TRBD1	13	TRBJ1-1	TGTGCCAGCAGCTTAGGCGACAGGGCTGAAGCTTTCTTT	CASSLGDRAEAFF
TRBV27	NA	TRBD1	15	TRBJ2-1	TGTGCCAGCAGTCTCGGACAGGGGGCTTATAATGAGCAGTTCTTC	CASSLGQGAYNEQFF
TRBV2	NA	TRBD1	20	TRBJ2-7	TGTGCCAGCAGTACCCGGGACAGGGGTCTAGGTCGTCTAACCCCGTACGAGCAGTACTTC	CASSTRDRGLGRLTPYEQYF
TRBV5-4	NA	NA	13	TRBJ2-3	TGTGCCAGCAGGATAACAGGCACAGATACGCAGTATTTT	CASRITGTDTQYF
TRBV9	NA	TRBD2	19	TRBJ2-3	TGTGCCAGCAGCGTCCCGACTAGCGTCAATCCTGGGGGGCAAGATACGCAGTATTTT	CASSVPTSVNPGGQDTQYF
TRBV14	few	NA	13	TRBJ2-5	TGTGCCAGCAGCCGGGGCCTCAAGGAGACCCAGTACTTC	CASSRGLKETQYF
TRBV25-1	NA	NA	15	TRBJ2-1	TGTGCCAGCAGTGAAGGGAGTCTCGGGTACAATGAGCAGTTCTTC	CASSEGSLGYNEQFF
TRBV18	NA	TRBD1	14	TRBJ1-1	TGTGCCAGCTCACTCGGACAGGGGGACACTGAAGCTTTCTTT	CASSLGQGDTEAFF
TRBV7-2	NA	NA	16	TRBJ1-5	TGTGCCAGCAGCTTAGTGGGGGCTGGGGGCAATCAGCCCCAGCATTTT	CASSLVGAGGNQPQHF
TRBV30	once	NA	11	TRBJ2-1	TGTGCCTGGAGCGGGGTTGGCGAGCAGTTCTTC	CAWSGVGEQFF
TRBV9	NA	NA	14	TRBJ1-1	TGTGCCAGCAGCTTCCCCCCGGGAGGGACTGAAGCTTTCTTT	CASSFPPGGTEAFF
TRBV9	NA	TRBD1	16	TRBJ2-2	TGTGCCAGCAGCGTAGGTCCAGGGGGCTACACCGGGGAGCTGTTTTTT	CASSVGPGGYTGELFF
TRBV2	NA	NA	11	TRBJ1-1	TGCAAGAAGAATACAGCATACGAAGCTTTCTTT	CKKNTAYEAFF
TRBV19	few	TRBD2	14	TRBJ2-3	TGTGCCAGTAATGCCCGGGAGGGCCCGGATACGCAGTATTTT	CASNAREGPDTQYF
TRBV4-1	NA	NA	18	TRBJ2-1	TGCGCCAGCGACCTAGGAGCGGGTGAAACCACACAATACAATGAGCAGTTCTTC	CASDLGAGETTQYNEQFF
TRBV29-1	NA	TRBD1	13	TRBJ2-7	TGCAGCGTAACCTGGGACAGGCCGAGCGAGCAGTACTTC	CSVTWDRPSEQYF
TRBV27	NA	NA	13	TRBJ2-5	TGTGCCAGCAGTTTTACGCAGGCGGAGACCCAGTACTTC	CASSFTQAETQYF
TRBV19	NA	NA	13	TRBJ1-5	TGTGCCAGTAGTGGGGGCCTCAATCAGCCCCAGCATTTT	CASSGGLNQPQHF
TRBV5-6	NA	TRBD2	15	TRBJ2-4	TGTGCCAGCAGCTTGGTTAGCGGGAACGGGAACATTCAGTACTTC	CASSLVSGNGNIQYF